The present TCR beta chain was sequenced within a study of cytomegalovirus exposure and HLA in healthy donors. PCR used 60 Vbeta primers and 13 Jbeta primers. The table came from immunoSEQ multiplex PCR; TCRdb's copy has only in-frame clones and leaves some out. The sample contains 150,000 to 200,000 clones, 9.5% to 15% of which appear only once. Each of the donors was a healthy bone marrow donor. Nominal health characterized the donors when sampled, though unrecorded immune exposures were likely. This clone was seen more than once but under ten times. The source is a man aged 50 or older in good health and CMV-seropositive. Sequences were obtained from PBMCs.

CDR3 sequence: CASSQRANTEAFF. For the CDR3, the DNA is TGTGCTAGTTCACAGAGGGCGAACACTGAAGCTTTCTTT. The chain links TRBV12-5 to TRBJ1-1; no firm D call. CDR1 LGHNT and CDR2 FRNRAP come from the germline V gene. CDR3 length: 13 amino acids. V lost 8 bases to trimming and J lost 1 base, with 11 bases between them.